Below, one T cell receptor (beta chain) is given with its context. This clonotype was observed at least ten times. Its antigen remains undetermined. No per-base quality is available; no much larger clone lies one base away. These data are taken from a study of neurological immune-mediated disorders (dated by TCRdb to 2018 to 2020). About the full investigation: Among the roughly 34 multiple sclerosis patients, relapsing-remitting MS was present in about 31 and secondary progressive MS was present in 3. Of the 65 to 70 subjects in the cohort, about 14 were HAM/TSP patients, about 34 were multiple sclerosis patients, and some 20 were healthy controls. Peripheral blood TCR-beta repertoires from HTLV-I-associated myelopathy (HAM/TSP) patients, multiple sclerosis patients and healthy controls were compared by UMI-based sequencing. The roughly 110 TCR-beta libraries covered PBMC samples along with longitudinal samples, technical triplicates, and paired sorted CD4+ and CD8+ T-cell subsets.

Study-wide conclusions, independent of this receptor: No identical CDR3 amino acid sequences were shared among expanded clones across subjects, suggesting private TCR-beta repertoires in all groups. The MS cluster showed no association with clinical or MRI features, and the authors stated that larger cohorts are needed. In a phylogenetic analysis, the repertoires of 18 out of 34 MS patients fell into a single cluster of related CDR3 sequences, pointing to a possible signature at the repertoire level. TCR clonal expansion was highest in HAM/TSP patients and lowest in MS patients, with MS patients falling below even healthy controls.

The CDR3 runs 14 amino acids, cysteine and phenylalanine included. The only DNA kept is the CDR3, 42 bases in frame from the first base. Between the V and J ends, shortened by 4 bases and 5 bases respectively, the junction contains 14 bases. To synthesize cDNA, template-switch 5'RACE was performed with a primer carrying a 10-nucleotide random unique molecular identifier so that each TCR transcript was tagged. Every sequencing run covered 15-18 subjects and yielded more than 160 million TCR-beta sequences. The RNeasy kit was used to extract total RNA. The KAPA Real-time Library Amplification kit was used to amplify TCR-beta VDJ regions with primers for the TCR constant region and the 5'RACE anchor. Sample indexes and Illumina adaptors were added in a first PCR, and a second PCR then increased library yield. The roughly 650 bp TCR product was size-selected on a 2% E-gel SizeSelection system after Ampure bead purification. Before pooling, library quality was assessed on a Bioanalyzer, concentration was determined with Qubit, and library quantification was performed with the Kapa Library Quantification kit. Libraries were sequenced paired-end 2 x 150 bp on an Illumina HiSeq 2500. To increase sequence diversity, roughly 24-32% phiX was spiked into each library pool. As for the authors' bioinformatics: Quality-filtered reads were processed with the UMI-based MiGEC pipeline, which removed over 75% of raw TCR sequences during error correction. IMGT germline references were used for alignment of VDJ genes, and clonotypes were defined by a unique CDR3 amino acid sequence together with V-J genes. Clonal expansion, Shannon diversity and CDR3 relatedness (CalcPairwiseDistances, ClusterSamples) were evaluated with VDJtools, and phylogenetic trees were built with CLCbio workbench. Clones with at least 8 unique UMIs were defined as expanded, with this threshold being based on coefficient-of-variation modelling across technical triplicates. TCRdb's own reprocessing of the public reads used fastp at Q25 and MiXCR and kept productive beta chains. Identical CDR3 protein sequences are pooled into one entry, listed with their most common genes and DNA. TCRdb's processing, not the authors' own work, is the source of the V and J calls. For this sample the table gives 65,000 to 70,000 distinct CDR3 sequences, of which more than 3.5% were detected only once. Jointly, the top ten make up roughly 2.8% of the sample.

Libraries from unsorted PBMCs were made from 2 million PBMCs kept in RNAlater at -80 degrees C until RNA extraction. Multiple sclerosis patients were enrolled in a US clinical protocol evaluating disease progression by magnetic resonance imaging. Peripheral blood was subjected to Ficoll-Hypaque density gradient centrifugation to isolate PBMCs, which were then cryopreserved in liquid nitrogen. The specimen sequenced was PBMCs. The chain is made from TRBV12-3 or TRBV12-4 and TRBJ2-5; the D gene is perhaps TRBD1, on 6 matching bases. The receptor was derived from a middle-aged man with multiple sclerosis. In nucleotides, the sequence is TGTGCCAGCAGTTGGTTGGGGGCAAAGGAGACCCAGTACTTC. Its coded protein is CASSWLGAKETQYF.